The 2 T cell receptor beta chains listed next were all sequenced from one sample in a study of metastatic and nonmetastatic thyroid tumors. Nobody among the patients had been given any treatment before thyroid surgery. TCRdb reassembled clones from the PCR reads with MiXCR. In the table there are roughly 75,000 clones, under 15% of which are singletons. Sequenced: tumor tissue. These TCRs come from a female donor with papillary thyroid cancer or a benign thyroid nodule (not recorded which). Some clones in this sample may be carry-over from other donors' samples.

This clone was seen ten or more times. The rearrangement uses TRBV6-1 and TRBJ2-3; no clear D gene. The CDR3 loop spans 13 amino acids. From germline, CDR1 is MNHNS and CDR2 SASEGT. The V gene lost 7 bases and the J gene lost 0 bases, with 8 bases spanning the gap. CDR3 in amino acids: CASTPRSTDTQYF. In DNA form, the CDR3 reads TGTGCCAGCACCCCGAGGAGCACAGATACGCAGTATTTT.

In its sample, this clone was seen many times. The CDR3 DNA is TGTGCCAGCAGCTGGTACCCGGGACAGGGTCCTGAAGCTTTCTTT. Protein: CASSWYPGQGPEAFF. The chain combines TRBV12-3 or TRBV12-4 with TRBJ1-1; TRBD1 matches 9 bases. CDR3 length: 15 residues. The V segment lost 6 bases and the J segment 6 bases; nucleotides outside the gene matches: 11.